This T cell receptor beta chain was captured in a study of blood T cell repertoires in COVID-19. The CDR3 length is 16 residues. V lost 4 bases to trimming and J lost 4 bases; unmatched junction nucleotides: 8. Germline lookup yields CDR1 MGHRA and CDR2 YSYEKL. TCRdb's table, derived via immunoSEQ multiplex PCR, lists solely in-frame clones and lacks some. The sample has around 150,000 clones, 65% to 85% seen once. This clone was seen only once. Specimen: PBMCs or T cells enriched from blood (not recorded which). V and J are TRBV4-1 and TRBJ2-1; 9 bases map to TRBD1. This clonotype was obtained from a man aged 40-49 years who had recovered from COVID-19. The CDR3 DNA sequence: TGCGCCAGCAGCCCGAGCCCGGACAGGGGTTACAATGAGCAGTTCTTC. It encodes CASSPSPDRGYNEQFF.